The source of this T cell receptor beta chain is a study of blood T cells in healthy people across ages (dated by TCRdb to between 2014 and 2017). Study-level background: In model experiments, template switching captured about one uniquely barcoded TCR beta cDNA molecule for every two T cells. The donors were split into four age groups: young (average around 16 years), middle-aged (39), aged (more than 60) and long-lived (under 90). Using the same blood draw, the study looked at two additional independent replicas of 1 million unique cDNA reads for two donors, one aged 18 to 30 and the other aged 80 or older. To avoid experimental bias, donors of different ages were spread randomly across the sequencing lanes. Age-related changes in TCR beta repertoire diversity were measured in the study by deep sequencing normalized with unique cDNA molecular identifiers.

The 35 to 40 donors, aged roughly 6 to 100 years, were systemically healthy Caucasian individuals from Russia. Roughly 10 milliliters of peripheral blood were collected from each donor into EDTA-treated Vacutainer tubes. Ficoll-Paque density-gradient centrifugation was used to isolate PBMCs, with at least 6 million per sample. Trizol reagent was used to extract total RNA from PBMCs, with at least 6 micrograms per sample. For every donor, flow cytometry on a PBMC aliquot measured the percentage of naive CD45RAhigh/CD27high T cells. As concerns this clonotype: Its antigen remains undetermined. Being one base from a much bigger clone, this may be a read error.

Library generation was performed with 5' RACE. The instrument was an Illumina HiSeq 2500. A second PCR of 7 to 11 cycles was performed with a sample-barcoded 5' primer and a J-beta primer mix. Each TCR beta cDNA molecule received a unique molecular identifier from a template-switch 5' adaptor carrying 12 random nucleotides. Each sample yielded at least 2.5 million CDR3-containing paired-end reads. First-strand cDNA synthesis was performed from all RNA using the Mint cDNA synthesis kit, with priming by a TRBC-specific oligonucleotide. Following uracil-DNA glycosylase treatment, all cDNA underwent a first 18-cycle PCR with the universal primers M1SS and BC2_uni_R. The original pipeline was this. For normalization, 1 million high-quality reads were randomly selected from each sample, with every read carrying a distinct molecular identifier. Reads sharing molecular identifiers were discarded rather than binned into consensus sequences. MiTCR, set to a Q25 quality threshold and the strictest error-elimination algorithm, was used for CDR3 identification, clonotype clustering and error correction. A nonparametric unseen species model with Euler transformation was used to estimate a lower bound on total TCR beta diversity. TCRdb cleaned the public reads at Q25 with fastp, built clones with MiXCR and kept in-frame beta chains. Rows matching on CDR3 protein sequence are summarized as one entry with the most common DNA and genes. What appears here as the V and J calls and clone size reflects TCRdb's work, not the paper's. Here the sample has 650,000 to 700,000 distinct CDR3 sequences; approximately 29% occur a single time. The ten most abundant clones make up 15% of the sample.

Here V drops 4 bases and J drops 7 bases, and the junction holds 13 bases not matched to any gene. According to the germline V gene, CDR1 reads SGHTA and CDR2 reads FQGNSA. Including the terminal cysteine and phenylalanine, the CDR3 comprises 17 residues. CDR3 DNA only is kept here, 51 bases in frame from base 1. The paper as a whole reports these results and caveats: Conclusive comparison of naive and antigen-experienced compartments was prevented by the profiling of bulk unsorted PBMCs. As age increased, observed TCR beta diversity per million T cells dropped in a roughly linear way, and a significant reduction was already evident by age about 36. Observed TCR beta diversity correlated strongly with the percentage of naive T cells measured by flow cytometry. Estimates of total diversity based on one million sequenced T cells were considered lower bounds and underestimates. Compared with the aged group, more naive CD4+ T cells, fewer expanded clones and increased TCR diversity were shown by the long-lived group, suggesting age selection. Because the CMV infection status of the donors was unknown, age-related changes in expanded clonotypes may potentially have been confounded.

The specimen sequenced was blood. The source of this sequence is a woman over 75 in good health. Donor details come from another sample of the same person, matched by shared clones. The chain joins TRBV7-2 to TRBJ2-1, with TRBD2 matching 10 junction bases. The nucleotides are TGTGCCAGCAGCTGGGGGCCAGGTAGCGGGGGGCCTAATGAGCAGTTCTTC. It encodes CASSWGPGSGGPNEQFF.